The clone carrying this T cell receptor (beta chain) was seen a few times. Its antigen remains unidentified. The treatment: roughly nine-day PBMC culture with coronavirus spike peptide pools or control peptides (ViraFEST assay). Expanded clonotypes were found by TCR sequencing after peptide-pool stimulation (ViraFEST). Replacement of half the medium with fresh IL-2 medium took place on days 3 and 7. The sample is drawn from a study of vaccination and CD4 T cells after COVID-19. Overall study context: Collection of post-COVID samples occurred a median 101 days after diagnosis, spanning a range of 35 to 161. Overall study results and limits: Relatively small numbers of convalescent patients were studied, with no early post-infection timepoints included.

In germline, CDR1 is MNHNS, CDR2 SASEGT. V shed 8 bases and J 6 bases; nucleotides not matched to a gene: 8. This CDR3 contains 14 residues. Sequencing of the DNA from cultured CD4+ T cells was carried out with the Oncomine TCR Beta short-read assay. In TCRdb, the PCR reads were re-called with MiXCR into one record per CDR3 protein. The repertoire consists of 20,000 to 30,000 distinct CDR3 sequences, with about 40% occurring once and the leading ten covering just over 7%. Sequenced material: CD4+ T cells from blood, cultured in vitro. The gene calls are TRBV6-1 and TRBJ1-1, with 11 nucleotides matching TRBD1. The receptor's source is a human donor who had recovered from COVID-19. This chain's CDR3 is CASEDRGRVSEAFF. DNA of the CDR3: TGTGCCAGCGAGGACAGGGGGCGCGTCTCTGAAGCTTTCTTT.